This T cell receptor (beta chain) was found in a study of CD8 T cells in Susac syndrome. Reverse transcription of roughly 0.45 to 1 ug RNA used random hexamers. TCRdb re-derived calls from the immunoSEQ multiplex PCR reads in MiXCR, one entry per CDR3 protein. Of 300,000 to 350,000 distinct CDR3 sequences listed, 92% were seen once; the top ten hold 0.06% to 0.075%. The germline CDR1 and CDR2 sequences are SGHRS and YFSETQ. The CDR3 consists of 14 residues. The V gene lost 4 bases and the J gene lost 2 bases, with 10 bases spanning the gap. Patients with stable or active relapsing-remitting disease, all of them treatment-naive, made up the multiple sclerosis controls.

The TCR sequence derives from a human donor with multiple sclerosis. This rearrangement joins TRBV5-1 to TRBJ2-1, with a tentative D call TRBD1 (6 bases). The specimen sequenced was CD4+ T cells from PBMCs. The CDR3 sequence: CASSRDTTYNEQFF. DNA of the CDR3: TGCGCCAGCAGCAGGGACACTACCTACAATGAGCAGTTCTTC. The full variable domain, in which reference TRBV5-1 and TRBJ2-1 provide the parts outside the CDR3, is KAGVTQTPRYLIKTRGQQVTLSCSPISGHRSVSWYQQTPGQGLQFLFEYFSETQRNKGNFPGRFSGRQFSNSRSEMNVSTLELGDSALYLCASSRDTTYNEQFFGPGTRLTVL.